The entry below gives a single TCR beta chain sequence along with its context. Coverage ceases 3 residues before the CDR3 finishes, and the germline J gene fills in the end. The sample is drawn from a study of T cells in women clearing cervical HPV infection. The overall study: Control women cleared a single incident HPV16 infection within 12 months.

Only in-frame clones appear in the TCRdb table, and some are missing; sequencing was by immunoSEQ multiplex PCR. The sample table includes roughly 15,000 clones. This CDR3 has 13 residues. Germline-derived CDR1 and CDR2 are SGHVS and FQNEAQ. V shed 5 bases and J shed 4 bases, with 9 bases lying between them. Sequencing was performed on blood buffy coat. This clonotype was sampled from a woman aged 18 to 75 with a cervical HPV16 infection that either progressed to CIN3+ or cleared (not recorded which). The chain links TRBV7-8 to TRBJ1-5, with a tentative D call TRBD1 (5 bases). The covered CDR3 bases are TGTGCCAGCAGCAGAGGGGCGAATCAGCCC. It encodes CASSRGANQP. The whole CDR3 protein is CASSRGANQPQHF.